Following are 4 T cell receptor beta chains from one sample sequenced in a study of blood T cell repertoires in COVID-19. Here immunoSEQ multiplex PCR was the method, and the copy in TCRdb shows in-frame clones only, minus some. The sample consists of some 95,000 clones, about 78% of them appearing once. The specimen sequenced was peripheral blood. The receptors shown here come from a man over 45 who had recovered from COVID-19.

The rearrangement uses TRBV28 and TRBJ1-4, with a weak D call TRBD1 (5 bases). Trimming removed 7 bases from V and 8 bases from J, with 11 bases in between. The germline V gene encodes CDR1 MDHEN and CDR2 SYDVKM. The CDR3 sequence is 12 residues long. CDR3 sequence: CASIGRDEKLFF. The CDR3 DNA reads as TGTGCCAGCATAGGGAGGGACGAAAAACTGTTTTTT. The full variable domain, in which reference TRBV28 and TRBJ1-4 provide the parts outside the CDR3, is DVKVTQSSRYLVKRTGEKVFLECVQDMDHENMFWYRQDPGLGLRLIYFSYDVKMKEKGDIPEGYSVSREKKERFSLILESASTNQTSMYLCASIGRDEKLFFGSGTQLSVL.

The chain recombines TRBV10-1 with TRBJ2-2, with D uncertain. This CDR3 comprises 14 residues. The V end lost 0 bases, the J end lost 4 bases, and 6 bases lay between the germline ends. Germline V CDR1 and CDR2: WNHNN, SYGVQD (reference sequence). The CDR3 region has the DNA TGCGCCAGCAGTGAGTCCTGGAGCACCGGGGAGCTGTTTTTT. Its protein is CASSESWSTGELFF.

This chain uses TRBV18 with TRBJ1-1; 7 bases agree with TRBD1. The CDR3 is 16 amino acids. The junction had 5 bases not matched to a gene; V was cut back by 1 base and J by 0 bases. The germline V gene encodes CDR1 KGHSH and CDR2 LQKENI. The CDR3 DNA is TGTGCCAGCTCACCACAAGGGGGCACCATGAACACTGAAGCTTTCTTT. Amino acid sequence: CASSPQGGTMNTEAFF.

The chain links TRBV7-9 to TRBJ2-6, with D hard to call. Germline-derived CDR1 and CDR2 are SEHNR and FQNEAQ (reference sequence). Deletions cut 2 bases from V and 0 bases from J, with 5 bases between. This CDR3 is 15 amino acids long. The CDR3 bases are TGTGCCAGCAGCTTACGCTACTCTGGGGCCAACGTCCTGACTTTC. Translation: CASSLRYSGANVLTF.